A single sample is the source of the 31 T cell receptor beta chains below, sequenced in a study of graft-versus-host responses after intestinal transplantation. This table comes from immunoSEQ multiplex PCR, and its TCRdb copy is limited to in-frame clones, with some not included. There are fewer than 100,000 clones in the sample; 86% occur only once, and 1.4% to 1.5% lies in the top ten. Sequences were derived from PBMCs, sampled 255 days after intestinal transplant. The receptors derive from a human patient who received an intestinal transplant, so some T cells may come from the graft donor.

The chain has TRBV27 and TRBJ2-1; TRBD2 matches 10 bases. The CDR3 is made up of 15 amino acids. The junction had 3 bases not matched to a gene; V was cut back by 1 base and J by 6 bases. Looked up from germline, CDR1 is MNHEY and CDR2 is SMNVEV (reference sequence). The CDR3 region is CASSLLAGGRNEQFF. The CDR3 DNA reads TGTGCCAGCAGTTTATTAGCGGGGGGACGCAATGAGCAGTTCTTC.

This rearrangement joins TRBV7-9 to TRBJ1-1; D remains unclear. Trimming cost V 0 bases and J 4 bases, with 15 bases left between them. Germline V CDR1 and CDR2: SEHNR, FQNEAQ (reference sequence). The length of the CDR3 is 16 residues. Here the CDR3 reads CASSLAQEGSGTEAFF. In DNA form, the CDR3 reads TGTGCCAGCAGCTTAGCGCAGGAGGGAAGCGGCACTGAAGCTTTCTTT.

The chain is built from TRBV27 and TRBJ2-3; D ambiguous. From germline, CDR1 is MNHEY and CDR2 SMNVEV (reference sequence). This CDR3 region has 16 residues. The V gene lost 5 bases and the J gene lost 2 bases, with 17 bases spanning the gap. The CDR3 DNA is TGTGCCAGCAGTCGCGACTGGCAGCCCATCACAGATACGCAGTATTTT. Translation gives CASSRDWQPITDTQYF.

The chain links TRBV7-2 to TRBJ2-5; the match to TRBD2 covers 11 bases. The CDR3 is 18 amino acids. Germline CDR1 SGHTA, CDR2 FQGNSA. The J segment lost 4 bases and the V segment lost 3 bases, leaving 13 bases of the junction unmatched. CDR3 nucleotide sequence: TGTGCCAGCAGCTTGGCCTGGCTAGCGGGAGGTCGGGGAGAGACCCAGTACTTC. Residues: CASSLAWLAGGRGETQYF.

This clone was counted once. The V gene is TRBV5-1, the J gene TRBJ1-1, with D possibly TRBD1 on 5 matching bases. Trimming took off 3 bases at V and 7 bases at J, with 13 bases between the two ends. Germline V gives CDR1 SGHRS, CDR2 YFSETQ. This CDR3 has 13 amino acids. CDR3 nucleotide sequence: TGCGCCAGCAGCTCCCGGGGGACTAGTGAAGCTTTCTTT. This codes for CASSSRGTSEAFF.

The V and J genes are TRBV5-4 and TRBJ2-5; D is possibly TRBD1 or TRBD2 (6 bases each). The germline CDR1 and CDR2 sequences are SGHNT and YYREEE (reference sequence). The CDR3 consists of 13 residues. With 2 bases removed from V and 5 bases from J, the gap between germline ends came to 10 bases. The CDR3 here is CASSFQGRETQYF. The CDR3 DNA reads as TGTGCCAGCAGCTTTCAGGGGAGGGAGACCCAGTACTTC.

Here the CDR3 reads CASSIISEKLFF. The DNA of the CDR3 is TGTGCCAGTAGTATAATCAGTGAAAAACTGTTTTTT. The genes are TRBV19 and TRBJ1-4; D uncertain. Trimming took off 2 bases at V and 7 bases at J, with 5 bases between the two ends. The germline V gene has CDR1 LNHDA and CDR2 SQIVND (reference sequence). This CDR3 is built from 12 residues.

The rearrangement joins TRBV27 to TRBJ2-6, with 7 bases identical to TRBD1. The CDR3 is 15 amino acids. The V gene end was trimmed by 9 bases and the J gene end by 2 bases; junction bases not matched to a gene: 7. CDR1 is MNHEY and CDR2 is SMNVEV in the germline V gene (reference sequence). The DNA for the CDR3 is TGTGCCAGTCAGAGACAGGGAACTGGGGCCAACGTCCTGACTTTC. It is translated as CASQRQGTGANVLTF. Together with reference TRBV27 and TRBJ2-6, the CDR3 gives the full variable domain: EAQVTQNPRYLITVTGKKLTVTCSQNMNHEYMSWYRQDPGLGLRQIYYSMNVEVTDKGDVPEGYKVSRKEKRNFPLILESPSPNQTSLYFCASQRQGTGANVLTFGAGSRLTVL.

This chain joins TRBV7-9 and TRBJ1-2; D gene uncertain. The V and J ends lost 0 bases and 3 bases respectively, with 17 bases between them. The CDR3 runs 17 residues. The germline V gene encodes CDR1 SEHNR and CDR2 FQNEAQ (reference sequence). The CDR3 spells CASSLALVEGRDYGYTF. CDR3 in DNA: TGTGCCAGCAGCTTAGCGCTCGTCGAGGGTAGAGACTATGGCTACACCTTC.

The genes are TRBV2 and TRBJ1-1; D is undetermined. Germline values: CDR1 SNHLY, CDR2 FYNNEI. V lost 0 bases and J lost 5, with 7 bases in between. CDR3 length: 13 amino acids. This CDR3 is CASSEASVTEAFF. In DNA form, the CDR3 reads TGTGCCAGCAGTGAAGCCTCGGTTACTGAAGCTTTCTTT. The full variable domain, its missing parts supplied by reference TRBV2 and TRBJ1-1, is EPEVTQTPSHQVTQMGQEVILRCVPISNHLYFYWYRQILGQKVEFLVSFYNNEISEKSEIFDDQFSVERPDGSNFTLKIRSTKLEDSAMYFCASSEASVTEAFFGQGTRLTVV.

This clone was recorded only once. CDR3 loop: CASSREQETQYF. The DNA for the CDR3 is TGTGCCAGCAGCCGGGAGCAAGAGACCCAGTACTTC. The rearrangement uses TRBV25-1 and TRBJ2-5, with TRBD2 as a possible D gene (6 bases). CDR1 is MGHDK and CDR2 is SYGVNS in the germline V gene. V was clipped by 6 bases and J by 2 bases, with 7 bases between them. This CDR3 spans 12 amino acids.

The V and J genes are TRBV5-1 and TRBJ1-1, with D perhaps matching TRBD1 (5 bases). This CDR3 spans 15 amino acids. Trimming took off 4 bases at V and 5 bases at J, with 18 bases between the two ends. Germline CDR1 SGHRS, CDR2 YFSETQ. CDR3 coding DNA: TGCGCCAGCAGCGAGACACAGGCGAGAGGGACTGAAGCTTTCTTT. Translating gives CASSETQARGTEAFF.

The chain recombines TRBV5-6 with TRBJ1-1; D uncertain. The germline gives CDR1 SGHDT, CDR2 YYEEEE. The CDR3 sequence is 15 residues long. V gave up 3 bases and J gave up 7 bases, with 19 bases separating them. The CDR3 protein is CASSWTGLLGGEAFF. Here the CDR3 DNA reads TGTGCCAGCAGCTGGACCGGGCTGCTGGGTGGTGAAGCTTTCTTT.

In nucleotides, the CDR3 is TGTGCCAGCAGCACGAGCGGGGCAGACTACAATGAGCAGTTCTTC. Its translation: CASSTSGADYNEQFF. The chain links TRBV9 to TRBJ2-1, with 7 bases matching TRBD2. V lost 4 bases and J lost 3; bases outside the gene matches: 7. This CDR3 contains 15 residues. CDR1 is SGDLS and CDR2 is YYNGEE in the germline V gene. Filled out from reference TRBV9 and TRBJ2-1, the complete variable domain reads DSGVTQTPKHLITATGQRVTLRCSPRSGDLSVYWYQQSLDQGLQFLIQYYNGEERAKGNILERFSAQQFPDLHSELNLSSLELGDSALYFCASSTSGADYNEQFFGPGTRLTVL.

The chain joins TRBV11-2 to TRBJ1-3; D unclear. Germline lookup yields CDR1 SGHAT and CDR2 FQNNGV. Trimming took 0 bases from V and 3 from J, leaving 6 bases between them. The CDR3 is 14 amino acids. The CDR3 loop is CASSLERSGNTIYF. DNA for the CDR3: TGTGCCAGCAGCTTAGAAAGGAGTGGAAACACCATATATTTT.

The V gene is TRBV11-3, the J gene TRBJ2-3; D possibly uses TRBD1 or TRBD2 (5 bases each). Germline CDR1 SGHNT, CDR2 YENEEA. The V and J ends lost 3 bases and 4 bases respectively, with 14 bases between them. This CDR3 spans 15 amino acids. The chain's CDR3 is CASSLGVGASDTQYF. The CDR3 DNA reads TGTGCCAGCAGCTTGGGGGTCGGGGCCTCAGATACGCAGTATTTT.

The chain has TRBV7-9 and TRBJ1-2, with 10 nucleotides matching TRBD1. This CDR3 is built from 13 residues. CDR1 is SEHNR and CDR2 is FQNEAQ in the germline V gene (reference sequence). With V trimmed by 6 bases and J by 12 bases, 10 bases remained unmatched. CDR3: CASSLGQGPFDTF. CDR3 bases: TGTGCCAGCAGTTTGGGACAGGGGCCGTTCGACACCTTC.

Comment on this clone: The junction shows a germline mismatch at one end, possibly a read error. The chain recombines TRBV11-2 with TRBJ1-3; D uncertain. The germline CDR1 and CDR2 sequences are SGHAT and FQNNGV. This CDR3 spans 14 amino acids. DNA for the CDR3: TGTGCCAGCAGCTTAGTTGCTGGGGAGCCGTCAAGCGATTTT. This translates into CASSLVAGEPSSDF.

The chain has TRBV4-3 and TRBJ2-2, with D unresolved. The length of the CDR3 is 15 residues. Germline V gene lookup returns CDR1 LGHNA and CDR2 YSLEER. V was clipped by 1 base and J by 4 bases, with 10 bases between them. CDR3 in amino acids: CASSQARVGTGELFF. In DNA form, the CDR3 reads TGCGCCAGCAGCCAAGCAAGGGTGGGCACCGGGGAGCTGTTTTTT.

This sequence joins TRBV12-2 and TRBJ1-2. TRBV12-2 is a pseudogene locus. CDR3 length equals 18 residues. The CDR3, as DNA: TGTGCAAGTCGCTTATCTTTCCTGGGACTCCAGAGGCCTTATGGCTACACCTTC. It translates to CASRLSFLGLQRPYGYTF.

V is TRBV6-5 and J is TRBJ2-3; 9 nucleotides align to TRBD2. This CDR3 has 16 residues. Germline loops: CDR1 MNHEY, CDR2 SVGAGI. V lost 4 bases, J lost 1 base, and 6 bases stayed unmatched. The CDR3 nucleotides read TGTGCCAGCAGTTCTTTTTCTAGCGGGGGCACAGATACGCAGTATTTT. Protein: CASSSFSSGGTDTQYF.

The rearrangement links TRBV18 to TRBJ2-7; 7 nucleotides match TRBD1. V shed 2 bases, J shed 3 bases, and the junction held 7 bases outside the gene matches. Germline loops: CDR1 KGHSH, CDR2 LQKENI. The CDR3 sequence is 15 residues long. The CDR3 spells CASSPKGTDYYEQYF. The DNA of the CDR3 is TGTGCCAGCTCACCAAAAGGGACAGACTACTACGAGCAGTACTTC.

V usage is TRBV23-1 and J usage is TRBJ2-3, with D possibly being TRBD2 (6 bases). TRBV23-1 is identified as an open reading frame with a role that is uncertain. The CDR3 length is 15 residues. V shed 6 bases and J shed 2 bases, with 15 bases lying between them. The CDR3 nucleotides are TGCGCCAGCAGACCAGGGAGGTGGGCCACAGATACGCAGTATTTT. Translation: CASRPGRWATDTQYF.

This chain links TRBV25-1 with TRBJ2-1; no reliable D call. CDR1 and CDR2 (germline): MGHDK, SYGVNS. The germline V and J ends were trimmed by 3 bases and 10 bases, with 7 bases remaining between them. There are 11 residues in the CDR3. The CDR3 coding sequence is TGTGCCAGCAGTGACGCGACGGAGCAGTTCTTC. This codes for CASSDATEQFF. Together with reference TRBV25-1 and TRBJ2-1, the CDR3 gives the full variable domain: EADIYQTPRYLVIGTGKKITLECSQTMGHDKMYWYQQDPGMELHLIHYSYGVNSTEKGDLSSESTVSRIRTEHFPLTLESARPSHTSQYLCASSDATEQFFGPGTRLTVL.

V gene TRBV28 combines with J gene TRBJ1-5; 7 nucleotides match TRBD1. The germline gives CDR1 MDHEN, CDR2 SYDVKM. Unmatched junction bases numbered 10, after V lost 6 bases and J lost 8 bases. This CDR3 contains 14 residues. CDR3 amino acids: CASSRDSLREPQHF. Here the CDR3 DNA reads TGTGCCAGCAGCCGGGACAGCCTTCGGGAGCCCCAGCATTTT.

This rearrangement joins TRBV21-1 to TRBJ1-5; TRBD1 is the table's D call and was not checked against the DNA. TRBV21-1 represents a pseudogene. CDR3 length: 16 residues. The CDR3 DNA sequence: TGTGCCAGCGGCGGCGTTAGGGGCGAAGGCAATCAGCCCCAGCATTTT. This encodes CASGGVRGEGNQPQHF.

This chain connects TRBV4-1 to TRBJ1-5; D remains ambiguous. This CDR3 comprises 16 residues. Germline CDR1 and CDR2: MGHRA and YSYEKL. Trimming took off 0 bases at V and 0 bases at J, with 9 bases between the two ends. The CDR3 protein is CASSQEDSGSNQPQHF. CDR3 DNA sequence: TGCGCCAGCAGCCAAGAGGACTCGGGTAGCAATCAGCCCCAGCATTTT.

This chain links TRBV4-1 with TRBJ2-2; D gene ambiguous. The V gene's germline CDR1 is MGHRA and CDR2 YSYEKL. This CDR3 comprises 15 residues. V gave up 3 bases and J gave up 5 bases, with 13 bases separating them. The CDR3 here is CASSQAHPGTGELFF. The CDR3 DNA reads TGCGCCAGCAGCCAGGCCCACCCAGGAACCGGGGAGCTGTTTTTT.

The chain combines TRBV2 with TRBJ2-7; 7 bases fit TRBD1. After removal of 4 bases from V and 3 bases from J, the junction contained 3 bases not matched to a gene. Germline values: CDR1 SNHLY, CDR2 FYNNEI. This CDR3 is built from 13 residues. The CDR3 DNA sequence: TGTGCCAGCAGTGGACAGGGCGGCTACGAGCAGTACTTC. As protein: CASSGQGGYEQYF.

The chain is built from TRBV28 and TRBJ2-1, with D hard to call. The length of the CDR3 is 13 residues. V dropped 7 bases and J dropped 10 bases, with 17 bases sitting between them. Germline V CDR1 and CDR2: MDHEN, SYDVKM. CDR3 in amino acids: CASMGPNQEEQFF. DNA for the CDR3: TGTGCCAGCATGGGCCCAAACCAGGAGGAGCAGTTCTTC.

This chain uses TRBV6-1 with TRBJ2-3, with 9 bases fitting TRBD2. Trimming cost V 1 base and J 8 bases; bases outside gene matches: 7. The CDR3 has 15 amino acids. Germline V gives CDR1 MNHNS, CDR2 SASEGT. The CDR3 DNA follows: TGTGCCAGCAGTGAAGTCGCGGGGGGGCCGATTACGCAGTATTTT. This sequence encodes CASSEVAGGPITQYF.